The source of this TCR beta chain is a study of Ad26.COV2.S vaccination and SARS-CoV-2 variants. The wider study: Donor joined the COV1001 Ad26.COV2.S trial arm.

Treatment noted: 15 to 20 received Ad26.COV2.S at low or high dose, single or two shots; about 5 received placebo; per-sample allocation not given. Specimen acquisition occurred on day 63 following the initial vaccine or placebo injection. Findings and caveats of the study: Reported post-vaccination CD8+ and CD4+ T cell responses to spike showed substantial breadth.

Repertoires were generated with immunoSEQ multiplex PCR, while TCRdb's copy carries only in-frame clones and drops some. The repertoire includes 200,000 to 300,000 clones, 70% to 90% of them detected once, and around 10% sits in the top ten. With regard to this clone: Its specificity is unknown.

The receptor's source is a person between 18 and 65 years old who received the Ad26.COV2.S COVID-19 vaccine or a placebo. Specimen: peripheral blood, collected in a trial of Ad26.COV2.S vaccine versus placebo.

The CDR3 DNA follows: TGTGCCAGCTCACCTGGACAGGGGGCAAGCAATCAGCCCCAGCATTTT. This sequence encodes CASSPGQGASNQPQHF. The chain combines TRBV18 with TRBJ1-5; 11 positions match TRBD1. Germline values: CDR1 KGHSH, CDR2 LQKENI. The CDR3 consists of 16 residues. V trimming: 3 bases; J trimming: 1 base; junction bases outside the gene matches: 2. Filled out from reference TRBV18 and TRBJ1-5, the complete variable domain reads NAGVMQNPRHLVRRRGQEARLRCSPMKGHSHVYWYRQLPEEGLKFMVYLQKENIIDESGMPKERFSAEFPKEGPSILRIQQVVRGDSAAYFCASSPGQGASNQPQHFGDGTRLSIL.